A single T cell receptor beta chain is shown here with its context. This sample was included in a study of blood T cell repertoires in COVID-19. Libraries were prepared by immunoSEQ multiplex PCR; TCRdb keeps only in-frame clonotypes and omits some of them. This table has roughly 290,000 clones, around 82% appearing once. The receptor was isolated from a human donor with COVID-19, enrolled during active disease. The donor label of this sample is uncertain. Sequenced input: peripheral blood.

The CDR3 DNA reads TGTGCCAGTACCGAGACAGGGGGCACTGAAGCTTTCTTT. Protein sequence: CASTETGGTEAFF. The rearrangement joins TRBV19 to TRBJ1-1, with 9 bases that match TRBD1. The length of the CDR3 is 13 residues. The junction had 4 bases not matched to a gene; V was cut back by 7 bases and J by 4 bases. Germline values: CDR1 LNHDA, CDR2 SQIVND (reference sequence).